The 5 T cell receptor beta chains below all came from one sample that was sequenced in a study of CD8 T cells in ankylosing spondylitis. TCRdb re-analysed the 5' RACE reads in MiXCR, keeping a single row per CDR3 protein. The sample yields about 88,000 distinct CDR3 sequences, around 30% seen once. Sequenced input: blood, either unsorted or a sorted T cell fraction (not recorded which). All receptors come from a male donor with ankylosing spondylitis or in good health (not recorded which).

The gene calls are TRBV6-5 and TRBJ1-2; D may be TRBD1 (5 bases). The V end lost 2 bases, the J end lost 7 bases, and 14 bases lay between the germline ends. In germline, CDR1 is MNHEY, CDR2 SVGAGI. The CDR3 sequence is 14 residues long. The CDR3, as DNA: TGTGCCAGCAGTTACGCGGGACCTAGACTTGGCTACACCTTC. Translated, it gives CASSYAGPRLGYTF.

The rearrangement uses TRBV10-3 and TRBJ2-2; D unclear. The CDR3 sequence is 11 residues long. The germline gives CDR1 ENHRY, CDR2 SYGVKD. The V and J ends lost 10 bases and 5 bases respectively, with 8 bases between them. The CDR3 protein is CATSRTGELFF. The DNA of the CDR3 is TGTGCCACGTCTAGGACCGGGGAGCTGTTTTTT.

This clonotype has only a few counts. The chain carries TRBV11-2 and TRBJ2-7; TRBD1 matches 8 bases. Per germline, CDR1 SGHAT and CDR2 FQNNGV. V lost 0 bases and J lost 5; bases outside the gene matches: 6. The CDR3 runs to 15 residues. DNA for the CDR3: TGTGCCAGCAGCTTAGAGCCAGACAGGGGCCACGAGCAGTACTTC. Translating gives CASSLEPDRGHEQYF.

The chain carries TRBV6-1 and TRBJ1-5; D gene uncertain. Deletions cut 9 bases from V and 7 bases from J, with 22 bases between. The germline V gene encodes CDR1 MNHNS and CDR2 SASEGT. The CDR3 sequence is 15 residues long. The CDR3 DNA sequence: TGTGCCAGGCGACGGGGTCCCCACTCGAGACAGCCCCAGCATTTT. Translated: CARRRGPHSRQPQHF.

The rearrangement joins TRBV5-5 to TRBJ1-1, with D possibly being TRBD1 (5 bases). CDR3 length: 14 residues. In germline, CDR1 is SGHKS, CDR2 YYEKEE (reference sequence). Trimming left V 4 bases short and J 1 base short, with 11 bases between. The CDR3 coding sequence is TGTGCCAGCAGCCCTCCAGGGTGGAACACTGAAGCTTTCTTT. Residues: CASSPPGWNTEAFF.